This TCR beta chain was sequenced for a study of TIL therapy for anti-PD-1-resistant metastatic lung cancer. Germline loops: CDR1 MGHDK, CDR2 SYGVNS. The length of the CDR3 is 15 residues. V was cut by 0 bases and J by 3 bases, with 8 bases left in between. Time point noted: pre-treatment sample, taken before nivolumab and TIL therapy. The libraries were made with immunoSEQ v3. Survey-level samples got 1.5 million to 2 million read pairs; deep-level samples got roughly 4.5-6.5 million. Here immunoSEQ multiplex PCR was the method, and the copy in TCRdb shows in-frame clones only, minus some. The repertoire holds about 52,000 clones, with around three quarters as singletons.

Sequencing was performed on blood, taken at baseline. The origin of this receptor is a woman between 30 and 80 years old with non-small cell lung cancer. This chain connects TRBV25-1 to TRBJ1-4; D is unresolved. The CDR3 region has the DNA TGTGCCAGCAGTGAATATGCAGACTCTAATGAAAAACTGTTTTTT. Translated: CASSEYADSNEKLFF.